A single sample gave rise to the 20 T cell receptor beta chains below, sequenced in a study of cytomegalovirus exposure and HLA in healthy donors. The primer mix had 60 Vbeta and 13 Jbeta primers. Profiling relied on immunoSEQ multiplex PCR, and the TCRdb table lists in-frame clones only, not all of them. The profile covers 65,000 to 85,000 clones, with about 70% appearing a single time and roughly 1.9% taken by the ten largest. Sequenced input: PBMCs. These receptors were collected from a woman aged 25 to 39 in good health and CMV-seronegative.

This clone is labeled medium-sized. Other DNA sequences in the sample encode the same CDR3. V usage is TRBV7-9 and J usage is TRBJ2-7; 11 bases match TRBD2. CDR3 length: 13 residues. Germline values: CDR1 SEHNR, CDR2 FQNEAQ (reference sequence). V was pared by 7 bases and J by 3 bases, with 2 bases of the junction left unmatched. The CDR3 loop reads CASIGTSGYEQYF. CDR3 DNA: TGTGCCAGCATCGGGACTAGCGGCTACGAGCAGTACTTC.

For the CDR3, the DNA is TGTGCCAGCAGCTCTTCCAGGGGGTCAGATACGCAGTATTTT. Translating it yields CASSSSRGSDTQYF. The chain couples TRBV7-2 to TRBJ2-3; 7 bases fit TRBD1. The CDR3 is 14 residues long. The ends lost 4 bases at V and 4 bases at J; junction bases unmatched: 5. Germline V CDR1 and CDR2: SGHTA, FQGNSA.

The rearrangement links TRBV7-9 to TRBJ1-1; the match to TRBD1 covers 7 bases. Germline V gene sequence: CDR1 SEHNR, CDR2 FQNEAQ (reference sequence). This CDR3 is 16 amino acids long. With V trimmed by 5 bases and J by 4 bases, 13 bases remained unmatched. CDR3 DNA sequence: TGTGCCAGCAGCCGCCAGGGGGGCGGGGCGGGCACTGAAGCTTTCTTT. Its protein product is CASSRQGGGAGTEAFF.

The chain links TRBV7-2 to TRBJ1-1; perhaps TRBD1 as D (6 bases). This CDR3 has 14 amino acids. Germline CDR1 and CDR2: SGHTA and FQGNSA. The V end was cut by 1 base, the J end by 2 bases, with 8 bases between. The CDR3 reads CASSLGGGNTEAFF. In DNA form, the CDR3 reads TGTGCCAGCAGCTTAGGAGGGGGTAACACTGAAGCTTTCTTT.

The chain is built from TRBV6-6 and TRBJ2-3; tentatively, D is TRBD2 (6 bases). Germline loops: CDR1 MNHNY, CDR2 SVGAGI (reference sequence). Between the trimmed V and J ends, which lost 6 bases and 2 bases, there was a span of 12 bases. The CDR3 runs 14 residues. In nucleotides, the CDR3 is TGTGCCAGCAGGCGGGACGGATCCACAGATACGCAGTATTTT. Amino acid sequence: CASRRDGSTDTQYF.

There are a few counts of this clone. The chain joins TRBV11-1 to TRBJ1-5, with TRBD1 matching over 7 bases. The CDR3 loop spans 13 amino acids. V dropped 5 bases and J dropped 7; count of bases not matched to a gene: 5. Germline V lookup: CDR1 SGHAT, CDR2 FQDESV (reference sequence). CDR3 amino acids: CASSLDREQPQHF. The CDR3 DNA is TGTGCCAGCAGCCTCGACAGGGAACAGCCCCAGCATTTT. The full variable domain, in which reference TRBV11-1 and TRBJ1-5 provide the parts outside the CDR3, is EAEVAQSPRYKITEKSQAVAFWCDPISGHATLYWYRQILGQGPELLVQFQDESVVDDSQLPKDRFSAERLKGVDSTLKIQPAELGDSAMYLCASSLDREQPQHFGDGTRLSIL.

Remarks on this clone: The same CDR3 also results from other DNA sequences found in this sample. The chain combines TRBV4-1 with TRBJ2-3, with a weak D call TRBD2 (6 bases). The CDR3 consists of 13 residues. Germline V gives CDR1 MGHRA, CDR2 YSYEKL. Trimming shortened V by 4 bases and J by 4 bases, and 9 bases separated the two germline ends. The CDR3 sequence is CASSPRDSDTQYF. The CDR3 nucleotides are TGCGCCAGCAGCCCACGGGACTCAGATACGCAGTATTTT.

J is TRBJ1-1 and V is TRBV7-2; a possible D gene is TRBD1 (5 bases). CDR1 is SGHTA, CDR2 FQGNSA, per germline. The CDR3 runs 14 residues. Trimming cost V 4 bases and J 5 bases, with 14 bases left between them. The DNA of the CDR3 is TGTGCCAGCAGCTCACCGGGAGGGGCAACTGAAGCTTTCTTT. Translated, it gives CASSSPGGATEAFF.

The V gene is TRBV5-1, the J gene TRBJ1-1; tentatively, D is TRBD1 (5 bases). Trimming removed 0 bases at V and 4 bases at J, with 13 bases between. This CDR3 is built from 15 residues. CDR1 is SGHRS and CDR2 is YFSETQ in the germline V gene. The CDR3 nucleotides read TGCGCCAGCAGCTTGGCCCAGGGAAGGGGCACTGAAGCTTTCTTT. Its protein product is CASSLAQGRGTEAFF. Variable domain in full (rest from reference TRBV5-1 and TRBJ1-1): KAGVTQTPRYLIKTRGQQVTLSCSPISGHRSVSWYQQTPGQGLQFLFEYFSETQRNKGNFPGRFSGRQFSNSRSEMNVSTLELGDSALYLCASSLAQGRGTEAFFGQGTRLTVV.

On this clone itself: An end of the junction differs from the germline gene, which may be a read error. The rearrangement uses TRBV7-8 and TRBJ2-7, with D perhaps matching TRBD1 (6 bases). The CDR3 contains 13 residues. CDR1 and CDR2 (germline): SGHVS, FQNEAQ. The CDR3 is CSSSLRQAYEQYF. The CDR3 bases are TGTTCCAGCAGCCTAAGACAGGCCTACGAGCAGTACTTC.

The chain is built from TRBV5-4 and TRBJ1-1; D is unclear. The germline V and J ends were trimmed by 2 bases and 0 bases, with 5 bases remaining between them. The CDR3 runs to 13 residues. CDR1 SGHNT and CDR2 YYREEE come from the germline V gene (reference sequence). The CDR3 DNA follows: TGTGCCAGCAGCTTTAGTATGAACACTGAAGCTTTCTTT. Translated: CASSFSMNTEAFF.

This chain connects TRBV5-4 to TRBJ2-3; a possible D gene is TRBD2 (6 bases). This CDR3 has 14 residues. From germline, CDR1 is SGHNT and CDR2 YYREEE (reference sequence). Trimming cost V 2 bases and J 4 bases, with 11 bases left between them. Here the CDR3 DNA reads TGTGCCAGCAGCTTCCGGACTACCTCAGATACGCAGTATTTT. This sequence encodes CASSFRTTSDTQYF.

The J gene is TRBJ2-3, the V gene TRBV20-1, with D maybe TRBD1 (5 bases). Trimming took off 7 bases at V and 4 bases at J, with 9 bases between the two ends. CDR3 size: 11 residues. Looked up from germline, CDR1 is DFQATT and CDR2 is SNEGSKA (reference sequence). The CDR3 sequence: CSVREADTQYF. The CDR3 DNA reads TGCAGTGTCAGGGAAGCAGATACGCAGTATTTT.

This sequence joins TRBV6-5 and TRBJ1-5; 9 positions match TRBD1. Germline values: CDR1 MNHEY, CDR2 SVGAGI. Trimming removed 10 bases from V and 6 bases from J; junction bases left unmatched: 7. CDR3 size: 13 residues. As DNA, the CDR3 is TGTGCCACCGGACAGGGGTTGGGTCAGCCCCAGCATTTT. It encodes CATGQGLGQPQHF.

This chain uses TRBV7-8 with TRBJ1-1; D uncertain. The ends were cut back, 0 bases at V and 6 bases at J, with 11 bases in the middle. The CDR3 is made up of 14 amino acids. Germline assignment: CDR1 SGHVS and CDR2 FQNEAQ. For the CDR3, the DNA is TGTGCCAGCAGCTTAGCAGCCCAGGAGGCTGAAGCTTTCTTT. It translates to CASSLAAQEAEAFF.

This sequence joins TRBV10-2 and TRBJ2-5; 8 bases are a match to TRBD2. The CDR3 contains 17 residues. Germline CDR1 WSHSY, CDR2 SAAADI. The ends lost 2 bases at V and 2 bases at J; junction bases unmatched: 10. The DNA of the CDR3 is TGCGCCAGCAGTGAGCCACCGGGGGGGGGTTTTCAAGAGACCCAGTACTTC. It yields the protein CASSEPPGGGFQETQYF.

J is TRBJ1-1 and V is TRBV5-8, with TRBD1 matching over 7 bases. Germline V CDR1 and CDR2: SGHTS, YDEGEE. This CDR3 is 14 amino acids long. J lost 2 bases, V lost 1 base, and 2 bases had no gene match. Here the CDR3 reads CASSLRQGNTEAFF. CDR3 DNA: TGTGCCAGCAGCTTGAGACAGGGTAACACTGAAGCTTTCTTT.

The chain has TRBV19 and TRBJ1-5; D gene unclear. In germline, CDR1 is LNHDA, CDR2 SQIVND (reference sequence). The CDR3 has 12 amino acids. Trimming stripped 9 bases from V and 3 bases from J, with 9 bases between. CDR3 sequence: CARSRVNQPQHF. The DNA for the CDR3 is TGTGCCAGATCCCGGGTCAATCAGCCCCAGCATTTT.

Concerning this clone: This CDR3 is also generated by other DNA sequences in the sample. V usage is TRBV6-5 and J usage is TRBJ1-3; no firm D call. The ends were cut back, 0 bases at V and 3 bases at J, with 9 bases in the middle. This CDR3 comprises 15 residues. Germline-derived CDR1 and CDR2 are MNHEY and SVGAGI. The CDR3 is CASSYSTGIGNTIYF. In DNA form, the CDR3 reads TGTGCCAGCAGTTACTCGACCGGGATTGGAAACACCATATATTTT.

A remark on this clone: A junction end diverges from the germline sequence, so it may reflect a read error. The chain carries TRBV7-8 and TRBJ2-7; D unresolved. Germline V gene data show CDR1 as SGHVS and CDR2 as FQNEAQ. The CDR3 is 13 amino acids. The CDR3 nucleotides read TGTTCCAGCAAGCAAGAGCCGGCCTACGAGCAGTACTTC. Translated, it gives CSSKQEPAYEQYF.